The 14 T cell receptor beta chains presented below share a single source sample, sequenced in a study of cytomegalovirus exposure and HLA in healthy donors. Amplification used 60 Vbeta primers and 13 Jbeta primers. The repertoire was sequenced with immunoSEQ multiplex PCR; TCRdb's copy has only in-frame clones and lacks some. The sample shows about 190,000 clones, roughly 77% of them seen only once. Sequenced input: PBMCs. Source of these receptors: a man between 25 and 39 years old in good health and CMV-seropositive.

The CDR3 coding sequence is TGTGCCAGCAGGCGGGGACCCTACAATGAGCAGTTCTTC. It specifies CASRRGPYNEQFF. The chain uses TRBV25-1 and TRBJ2-1, with D tentatively TRBD2 (6 bases). CDR3 size: 13 residues. Germline V gene sequence: CDR1 MGHDK, CDR2 SYGVNS. Trimming removed 6 bases from V and 2 bases from J, with 8 bases in between.

This clone has just a few counts. V is TRBV6-5 and J is TRBJ2-7; 7 positions match TRBD1. This CDR3 has 15 amino acids. The V segment lost 0 bases and the J segment 2 bases; nucleotides outside the gene matches: 4. The germline gives CDR1 MNHEY, CDR2 SVGAGI. In DNA, the CDR3 is TGTGCCAGCAGTTACTCCTGGCAGGGGGCCTACGAGCAGTACTTC. Translating gives CASSYSWQGAYEQYF.

CDR3 region: CASSFGRAGTDTQYF. CDR3 in DNA: TGTGCCAGCAGCTTCGGGAGGGCCGGAACAGATACGCAGTATTTT. V and J are TRBV7-9 and TRBJ2-3; 8 bases line up with TRBD2. CDR3 length: 15 residues. Trimming removed 3 bases from V and 3 bases from J; junction bases left unmatched: 5. The germline V gene encodes CDR1 SEHNR and CDR2 FQNEAQ (reference sequence).

This clone was observed a single time. The chain combines TRBV30 with TRBJ2-7, with D possibly TRBD2 on 6 matching bases. The CDR3 has 15 residues. The germline CDR1 and CDR2 sequences are GTSNPN and SVGIG (reference sequence). Trimming pared 5 bases from V and 2 bases from J, leaving 19 bases between. The CDR3 spells CAWGSGVTSTYEQYF. The CDR3 DNA is TGTGCCTGGGGGTCGGGGGTGACTTCCACCTACGAGCAGTACTTC.

The V call is TRBV27, the J call TRBJ1-4, with D perhaps TRBD1 (5 bases). This CDR3 is built from 15 residues. Germline V gene sequence: CDR1 MNHEY, CDR2 SMNVEV (reference sequence). Trimming removed 6 bases from V and 4 bases from J, with 15 bases in between. The CDR3 DNA sequence: TGTGCCAGCAGGGCCTGGGGGGGAAGTAATGAAAAACTGTTTTTT. The encoded protein is CASRAWGGSNEKLFF. Using reference TRBV27 and TRBJ1-4 for the parts outside the CDR3, the full variable domain is EAQVTQNPRYLITVTGKKLTVTCSQNMNHEYMSWYRQDPGLGLRQIYYSMNVEVTDKGDVPEGYKVSRKEKRNFPLILESPSPNQTSLYFCASRAWGGSNEKLFFGSGTQLSVL.

The chain employs TRBV28 and TRBJ1-2, with 9 bases lining up with TRBD1. The CDR3 is made up of 15 amino acids. Germline-derived CDR1 and CDR2 are MDHEN and SYDVKM. The V and J ends lost 2 bases and 4 bases, in that order; junction bases with no gene match: 5. This CDR3 reads CASSLGGQGLYGYTF. The DNA for the CDR3 is TGTGCCAGCAGTTTAGGGGGACAGGGCCTCTATGGCTACACCTTC.

This rearrangement joins TRBV27 to TRBJ1-2; 10 bases agree with TRBD1. The CDR3 has 15 residues. Germline V gene lookup returns CDR1 MNHEY and CDR2 SMNVEV (reference sequence). J gave up 5 bases and V 1 base, and 4 bases lay outside the gene matches. The CDR3 sequence: CASSLLGQGIYGYTF. The CDR3 DNA reads TGTGCCAGCAGTTTATTGGGACAGGGGATATATGGCTACACCTTC.

CDR3 region: CASSTRTGSGEQFF. The CDR3 DNA reads as TGTGCCAGCAGCACGCGGACAGGGTCGGGTGAGCAGTTCTTC. V gene TRBV5-4 combines with J gene TRBJ2-1; 8 bases agree with TRBD1. CDR3 length: 14 residues. Germline V gene data show CDR1 as SGHNT and CDR2 as YYREEE (reference sequence). Trimming took 4 bases from V and 9 from J; bases not matched to a gene: 9.

This chain joins TRBV7-2 and TRBJ1-2; TRBD1 agrees at 7 bases. V dropped 5 bases and J dropped 2; count of bases not matched to a gene: 5. The germline V gene encodes CDR1 SGHTA and CDR2 FQGNSA. This CDR3 has 14 amino acids. The CDR3 reads CASSRDSLNYGYTF. In DNA, the CDR3 is TGTGCCAGCAGCCGGGACAGCTTAAACTATGGCTACACCTTC.

This chain uses TRBV6-1 with TRBJ1-2; 9 bases agree with TRBD1. After removal of 8 bases from V and 1 base from J, the junction contained 5 bases not matched to a gene. Germline V gene data show CDR1 as MNHNS and CDR2 as SASEGT. The CDR3 sequence is 14 residues long. The CDR3 loop reads CASLGTGNNYGYTF. The DNA of the CDR3 is TGTGCCAGCCTTGGGACAGGGAATAACTATGGCTACACCTTC.

The genes are TRBV27 and TRBJ2-2; 8 positions match TRBD1. Trimming at V came to 5 bases and at J to 0 bases, leaving 5 bases not matched to a gene. The CDR3 spans 16 residues. The germline gives CDR1 MNHEY, CDR2 SMNVEV (reference sequence). The CDR3, as DNA: TGTGCCAGCAGTCTACAACAGGGGGCGAACACCGGGGAGCTGTTTTTT. This translates into CASSLQQGANTGELFF.

The rearrangement links TRBV30 to TRBJ1-1; 9 positions match TRBD1. CDR1 GTSNPN and CDR2 SVGIG come from the germline V gene (reference sequence). This CDR3 contains 14 residues. The V segment lost 2 bases and the J segment 4 bases; nucleotides outside the gene matches: 5. The DNA of the CDR3 is TGTGCCTGGAGTAGGGGACAGGGAGGCACTGAAGCTTTCTTT. Amino acids: CAWSRGQGGTEAFF.

V is TRBV5-1 and J is TRBJ1-6; D is uncertain. Trimming left V 1 base short and J 7 bases short, with 15 bases between. The CDR3 is made up of 16 amino acids. CDR1 and CDR2 from the germline V gene are SGHRS and YFSETQ. CDR3 amino acids: CASSLLQRAQNSPLHF. CDR3 in DNA: TGCGCCAGCAGCTTGTTACAGAGGGCCCAGAATTCACCCCTCCACTTT.

The V call is TRBV11-2, the J call TRBJ2-3; 11 bases are shared with TRBD2. The CDR3 length is 15 residues. Germline CDR1 reads SGHAT; CDR2 reads FQNNGV. The V gene end was trimmed by 5 bases and the J gene end by 4 bases; junction bases not matched to a gene: 5. The CDR3 DNA sequence: TGTGCCAGCAGCGCTCTAGCGGGAGGCCCAGATACGCAGTATTTT. Residues: CASSALAGGPDTQYF.